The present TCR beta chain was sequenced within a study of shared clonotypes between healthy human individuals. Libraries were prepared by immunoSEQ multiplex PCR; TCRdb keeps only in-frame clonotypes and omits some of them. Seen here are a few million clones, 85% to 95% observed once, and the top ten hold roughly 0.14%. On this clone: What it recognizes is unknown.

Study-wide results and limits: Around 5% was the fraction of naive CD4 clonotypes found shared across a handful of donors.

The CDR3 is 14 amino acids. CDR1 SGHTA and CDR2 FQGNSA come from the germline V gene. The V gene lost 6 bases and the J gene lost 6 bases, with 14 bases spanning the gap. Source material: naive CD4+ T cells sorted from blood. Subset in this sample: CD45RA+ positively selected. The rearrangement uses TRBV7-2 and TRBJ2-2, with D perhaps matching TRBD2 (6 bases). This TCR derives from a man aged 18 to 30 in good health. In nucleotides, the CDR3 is TGTGCCAGCAGACGGGACTCCCCCCCCGGGGAGCTGTTTTTT. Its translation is CASRRDSPPGELFF.